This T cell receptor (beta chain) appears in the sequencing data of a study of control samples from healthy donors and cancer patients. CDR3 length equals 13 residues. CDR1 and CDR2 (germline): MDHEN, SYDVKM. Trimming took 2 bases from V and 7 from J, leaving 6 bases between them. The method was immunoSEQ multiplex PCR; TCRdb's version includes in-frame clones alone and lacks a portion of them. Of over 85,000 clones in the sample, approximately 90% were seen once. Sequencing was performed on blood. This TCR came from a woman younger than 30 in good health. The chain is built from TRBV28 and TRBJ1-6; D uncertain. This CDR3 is CASSLGRNSPLHF. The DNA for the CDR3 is TGTGCCAGCAGTTTAGGTAGGAATTCACCCCTCCACTTT.